One sample yielded the 16 T cell receptor beta chains listed below, sequenced in a study of T cell responses to AZD1222 COVID-19 vaccine. Using immunoSEQ multiplex PCR, the repertoire was profiled, and TCRdb retains in-frame clones only, with some absent. The data show approximately 200,000 clones, approximately 89% seen once. Source: peripheral blood, taken 28 days after the second AZD1222 dose. The receptors here all came from an adult who received the AZD1222 COVID-19 vaccine.

The chain joins TRBV5-4 to TRBJ1-2, with 7 bases identical to TRBD1. The V gene's germline CDR1 is SGHNT and CDR2 YYREEE (reference sequence). The J segment lost 5 bases and the V segment lost 2 bases, leaving 12 bases of the junction unmatched. This CDR3 comprises 16 residues. The DNA for the CDR3 is TGTGCCAGCAGCTTAGGCCTCGGGACAGCGCTATATGGCTACACCTTC. Translation gives CASSLGLGTALYGYTF.

The rearrangement uses TRBV28 and TRBJ1-5, with D possibly being TRBD1 (6 bases). This CDR3 is 14 amino acids long. CDR1 and CDR2 (germline): MDHEN, SYDVKM. Trimming removed 11 bases from V and 0 bases from J, with 14 bases in between. The CDR3 bases are TGTGCCGGTAACAGGGCGTATAGCAATCAGCCCCAGCATTTT. This codes for CAGNRAYSNQPQHF. Based on the CDR3 plus reference TRBV28 and TRBJ1-5, the full variable domain is DVKVTQSSRYLVKRTGEKVFLECVQDMDHENMFWYRQDPGLGLRLIYFSYDVKMKEKGDIPEGYSVSREKKERFSLILESASTNQTSMYLCAGNRAYSNQPQHFGDGTRLSIL.

This clone was seen once. The chain combines TRBV12-5 with TRBJ2-5, with TRBD2 identical over 11 bases. The CDR3 is 19 amino acids. The germline CDR1 and CDR2 sequences are LGHNT and FRNRAP. The trim removed 5 bases at V and 0 bases at J, leaving 14 bases unmatched. The CDR3 DNA is TGTGCTAGTGGTGCTCGGGGCGGGGGACTAGCGGAGTACCAAGAGACCCAGTACTTC. Residues: CASGARGGGLAEYQETQYF.

The CDR3 spells CASSQPTSGSTDTQYF. CDR3 coding DNA: TGTGCCAGCAGCCAACCGACTAGCGGTAGCACAGATACGCAGTATTTT. This chain joins TRBV3-1 (or the pseudogene TRBV3-2) and TRBJ2-3, with 9 bases aligning to TRBD2. Trimming removed 2 bases from V and 0 bases from J; junction bases left unmatched: 3. The CDR3 totals 16 residues. Per germline, CDR1 LGHDT and CDR2 YNNKEL (reference sequence).

This chain joins TRBV6-1 and TRBJ2-7, with TRBD2 identical over 10 bases. The V and J ends lost 2 bases and 0 bases, in that order; junction bases with no gene match: 7. The CDR3 consists of 17 residues. Germline V gene lookup returns CDR1 MNHNS and CDR2 SASEGT. CDR3 DNA: TGTGCCAGCAGTGAATATTGGGCTAGCGGGAGCTCCTACGAGCAGTACTTC. As protein: CASSEYWASGSSYEQYF.

The rearrangement joins TRBV5-1 to TRBJ2-7; TRBD2 is a possible D gene (7 bases). Per the germline V gene, CDR1 is SGHRS and CDR2 is YFSETQ. This CDR3 comprises 14 residues. Between the trimmed V and J ends, which lost 0 bases and 6 bases, there was a span of 13 bases. The CDR3 DNA sequence: TGCGCCAGCAGCTTGGAGGGAGGGGGGCTCGAGCAGTACTTC. Its translation is CASSLEGGGLEQYF.

J is TRBJ1-2 and V is TRBV7-9; no clear D. Trimming removed 1 base at V and 7 bases at J, with 7 bases between. Germline assignment: CDR1 SEHNR and CDR2 FQNEAQ (reference sequence). This CDR3 has 12 residues. The CDR3 here is CASSLEVGGYTF. Here the CDR3 DNA reads TGTGCCAGCAGCTTAGAAGTGGGTGGCTACACCTTC. The whole variable domain, filled in from reference TRBV7-9 and TRBJ1-2, reads DTGVSQNPRHKITKRGQNVTFRCDPISEHNRLYWYRQTLGQGPEFLTYFQNEAQLEKSRLLSDRFSAERPKGSFSTLEIQRTEQGDSAMYLCASSLEVGGYTFGSGTRLTVV.

The rearrangement links TRBV19 to TRBJ1-5, with a possible D match to TRBD1 (6 bases). The germline V gene encodes CDR1 LNHDA and CDR2 SQIVND (reference sequence). Trimming left V 3 bases short and J 2 bases short, with 8 bases between. This CDR3 has 14 amino acids. In DNA form, the CDR3 reads TGTGCCAGTAGTATGTGGACAGGCAATCAGCCCCAGCATTTT. Amino acid sequence: CASSMWTGNQPQHF.

A single count supports this clone. The rearrangement joins TRBV4-3 to TRBJ1-1; the D gene is possibly TRBD1 (5 bases). The germline V gene encodes CDR1 LGHNA and CDR2 YSLEER. The CDR3 has 17 amino acids. Trimming took 1 base from V and 5 from J, leaving 20 bases between them. The CDR3, as DNA: TGCGCCAGCAGCCAAGCCCTCCTTCGGGGCGGGATGACTGAAGCTTTCTTT. The encoded protein is CASSQALLRGGMTEAFF.

V is TRBV29-1 and J is TRBJ1-1, with D perhaps TRBD1 (5 bases). Per the germline V gene, CDR1 is SQVTM and CDR2 is ANQGSEA. V lost 7 bases, J lost 7 bases, and 10 bases lay in between. The length of the CDR3 is 10 residues. The CDR3 reads CSGGGDEAFF. Written as DNA, the CDR3 is TGCAGCGGTGGAGGGGATGAAGCTTTCTTT.

This chain joins TRBV30 and TRBJ2-7; 11 nucleotides line up with TRBD2. V lost 2 bases and J lost 4; bases outside the gene matches: 10. Germline lookup yields CDR1 GTSNPN and CDR2 SVGIG (reference sequence). The CDR3 has 16 amino acids. This CDR3 reads CAWSSPGTSGYYEQYF. DNA of the CDR3: TGTGCCTGGAGTTCCCCCGGGACTAGCGGATATTACGAGCAGTACTTC.

This clone showed up just once. This chain joins TRBV19 and TRBJ1-2; D uncertain. Per the germline V gene, CDR1 is LNHDA and CDR2 is SQIVND (reference sequence). The CDR3 totals 13 residues. Deletions cut 5 bases from V and 2 bases from J, with 9 bases between. CDR3 nucleotides: TGTGCCAGTAGTTCAAAAGGAAACTATGGCTACACCTTC. The encoded protein is CASSSKGNYGYTF.

The chain employs TRBV5-4 and TRBJ1-1; TRBD1 matches 8 bases. V shed 5 bases and J 6 bases; nucleotides not matched to a gene: 6. This CDR3 has 13 amino acids. Germline values: CDR1 SGHNT, CDR2 YYREEE (reference sequence). The CDR3 DNA reads TGTGCCAGCAGTTCGGGGACAGGCGCTGAAGCTTTCTTT. Its protein product is CASSSGTGAEAFF. Complete variable domain (other parts from reference TRBV5-4 and TRBJ1-1): ETGVTQSPTHLIKTRGQQVTLRCSSQSGHNTVSWYQQALGQGPQFIFQYYREEENGRGNFPPRFSGLQFPNYSSELNVNALELDDSALYLCASSSGTGAEAFFGQGTRLTVV.

This clone is a singleton in its sample. The chain combines TRBV2 with TRBJ1-2; 7 bases line up with TRBD1. The germline V gene encodes CDR1 SNHLY and CDR2 FYNNEI. V gave up 3 bases and J gave up 8 bases; unmatched junction bases: 3. CDR3 length: 12 amino acids. CDR3 loop: CASSDQGVGYTF. The CDR3, as DNA: TGTGCCAGCAGTGACCAGGGGGTAGGCTACACCTTC.

V is TRBV12-3 or TRBV12-4 and J is TRBJ1-1, with 7 bases fitting TRBD1. V trimming: 8 bases; J trimming: 3 bases; junction bases outside the gene matches: 6. This CDR3 is built from 13 residues. The CDR3 bases are TGTGCCAGCCGATATGACAGGGACACTGAAGCTTTCTTT. It codes for CASRYDRDTEAFF.

The chain recombines TRBV7-2 with TRBJ2-7; D gene ambiguous. The V end lost 2 bases, the J end lost 7 bases, and 6 bases lay between the germline ends. Germline CDR1 SGHTA, CDR2 FQGNSA. The CDR3 contains 11 residues. CDR3 region: CASSLKAEQYF. In DNA form, the CDR3 reads TGTGCCAGCAGCTTAAAGGCTGAGCAGTACTTC.